This TCR beta chain appears in the sequencing data of a study of blood T cell repertoires in COVID-19. Study-wide background: Italy, Spain and the United States were the sources of the convalescent and acute COVID-19 samples. PBMCs, B-cell-depleted T cells, or T cells were the source of the cDNA or gDNA that made up the material.

As originally analysed: Reference gene primers were amplified, and this amplification served to estimate nucleated cell counts. TCRdb's copy holds only in-frame clones and misses some; the assay was immunoSEQ multiplex PCR. V, J and clone size are taken as reported in that table, and D and trimming were inferred from the DNA itself. The sample comprises about 270,000 clones, around 82% of which are singletons, and 2.5% to 3.5% rests with the top ten. The germline gives CDR1 MNHEY, CDR2 SVGAGI. The CDR3 is 15 amino acids. Trimming removed 6 bases at V and 3 bases at J, with 14 bases between. Sequenced: peripheral blood. The receptor's source is a woman younger than 35 with acute or convalescent COVID-19. J is TRBJ1-4 and V is TRBV6-5; D is perhaps TRBD1 (6 bases). Here the CDR3 DNA reads TGTGCCAGCAGAAGCCAGGGGTTGGCTAATGAAAAACTGTTTTTT. It specifies CASRSQGLANEKLFF.